This T cell receptor (beta chain) appears in the sequencing data of a study of control samples from healthy donors and cancer patients. Generated by immunoSEQ multiplex PCR, the TCRdb table keeps only in-frame clones and is missing some. The sample shows 88,000 or so clones, approximately 94% of them seen only once. V was pared by 0 bases and J by 6 bases, with 15 bases between. This CDR3 has 15 amino acids. Per the germline V gene, CDR1 is MNHNY and CDR2 is SVGAGI (reference sequence). The chain uses TRBV6-6 and TRBJ2-7; D perhaps matches TRBD1 (6 bases). Sequenced sample: blood. The sequence derives from a young woman in good health. For the CDR3, the DNA is TGTGCCAGCAGTTACTCGTCTTTAGGGGGACGCGAGCAGTACTTC. Encoded protein: CASSYSSLGGREQYF.